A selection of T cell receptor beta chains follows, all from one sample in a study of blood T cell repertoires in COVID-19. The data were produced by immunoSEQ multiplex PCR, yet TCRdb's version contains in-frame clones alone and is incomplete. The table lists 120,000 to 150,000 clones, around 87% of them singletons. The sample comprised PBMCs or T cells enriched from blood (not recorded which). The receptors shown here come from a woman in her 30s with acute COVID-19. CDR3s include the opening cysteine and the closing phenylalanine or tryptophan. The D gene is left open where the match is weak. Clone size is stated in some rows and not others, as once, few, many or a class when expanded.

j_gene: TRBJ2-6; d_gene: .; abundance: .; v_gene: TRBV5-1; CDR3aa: CASSSSPLSGANVLTF; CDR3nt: TGCGCCAGCAGCTCATCGCCACTCTCTGGGGCCAACGTCCTGACTTTC
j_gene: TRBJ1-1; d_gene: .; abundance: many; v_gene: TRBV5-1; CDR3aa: CASSFDSLSTEAFF; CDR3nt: TGCGCCAGCAGCTTTGACAGCTTGAGCACTGAAGCTTTCTTT
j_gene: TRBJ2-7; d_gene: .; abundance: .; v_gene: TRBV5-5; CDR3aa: CASSLVSGSYEQYF; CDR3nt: TGTGCCAGCAGCTTGGTTTCAGGCTCCTACGAGCAGTACTTC
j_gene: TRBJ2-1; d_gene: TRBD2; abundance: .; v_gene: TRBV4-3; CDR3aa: CASSQGTSGALYNEQFF; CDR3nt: TGCGCCAGCAGCCAAGGGACTAGCGGAGCCCTTTACAATGAGCAGTTCTTC
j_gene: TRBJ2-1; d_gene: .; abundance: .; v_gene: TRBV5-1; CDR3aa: CASSLGQSSYNEQFF; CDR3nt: TGCGCCAGCAGCTTGGGACAGAGCTCCTACAATGAGCAGTTCTTC
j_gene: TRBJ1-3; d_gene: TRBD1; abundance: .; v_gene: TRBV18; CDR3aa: CASSPGQGYGNTIYF; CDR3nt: TGTGCCAGCTCACCGGGACAGGGATACGGAAACACCATATATTTT
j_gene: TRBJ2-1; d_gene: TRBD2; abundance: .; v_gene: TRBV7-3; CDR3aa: CASSLRLAGGPPYNEQFF; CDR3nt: TGTGCCAGCAGCTTAAGGCTAGCGGGAGGGCCCCCCTACAATGAGCAGTTCTTC
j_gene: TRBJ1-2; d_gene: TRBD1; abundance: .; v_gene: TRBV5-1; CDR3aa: CASSMTGGDGYTF; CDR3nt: TGCGCCAGCAGCATGACAGGGGGCGATGGCTACACCTTC
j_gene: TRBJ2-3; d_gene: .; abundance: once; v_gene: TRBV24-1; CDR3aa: CATSDLLGSKTDTQYF; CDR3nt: TGTGCCACCAGTGATTTGCTCGGGAGCAAAACAGATACGCAGTATTTT
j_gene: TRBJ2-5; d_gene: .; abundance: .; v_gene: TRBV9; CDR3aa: CASSVFVEGQETQYF; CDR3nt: TGTGCCAGCAGCGTATTCGTCGAGGGCCAAGAGACCCAGTACTTC
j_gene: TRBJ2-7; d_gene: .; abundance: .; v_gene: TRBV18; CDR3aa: CASSPRLDSYEQYF; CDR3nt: TGTGCCAGCTCACCACGACTTGACTCCTACGAGCAGTACTTC
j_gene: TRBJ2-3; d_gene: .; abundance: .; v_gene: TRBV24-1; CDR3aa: CATTEGGTDTQYF; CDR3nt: TGTGCCACCACCGAGGGTGGGACAGATACGCAGTATTTT
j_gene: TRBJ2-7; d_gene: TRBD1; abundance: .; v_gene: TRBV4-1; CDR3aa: CASSPGTGADEQYF; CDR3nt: TGCGCCAGCAGCCCCGGGACAGGGGCTGACGAGCAGTACTTC
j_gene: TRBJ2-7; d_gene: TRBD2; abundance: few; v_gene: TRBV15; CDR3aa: CATSRDRGTSGRSYEQYF; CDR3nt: TGTGCCACCAGCAGAGACCGAGGGACTAGCGGGAGATCCTACGAGCAGTACTTC
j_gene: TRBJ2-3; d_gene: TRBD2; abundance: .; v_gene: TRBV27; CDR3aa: CASSPDTSGISTDTQYF; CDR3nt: TGTGCCAGCAGTCCGGATACTAGCGGGATTAGCACAGATACGCAGTATTTT
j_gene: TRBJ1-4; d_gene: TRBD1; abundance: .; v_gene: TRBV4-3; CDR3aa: CASSRVTGPVEKLFF; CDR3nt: TGCGCCAGCAGCCGGGTGACAGGGCCGGTTGAAAAACTGTTTTTT
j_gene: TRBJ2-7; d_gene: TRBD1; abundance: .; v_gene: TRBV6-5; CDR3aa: CASSSSGGYEQYF; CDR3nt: TGTGCCAGCAGTTCCTCAGGGGGCTACGAGCAGTACTTC
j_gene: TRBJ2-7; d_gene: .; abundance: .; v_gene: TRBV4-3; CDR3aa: CASSPGDGYEQYF; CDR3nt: TGCGCCAGCAGCCCAGGGGATGGCTACGAGCAGTACTTC
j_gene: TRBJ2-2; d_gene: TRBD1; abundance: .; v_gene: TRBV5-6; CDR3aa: CASSLGNRGTTGELFF; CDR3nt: TGTGCCAGCAGCTTGGGAAACAGGGGGACCACCGGGGAGCTGTTTTTT
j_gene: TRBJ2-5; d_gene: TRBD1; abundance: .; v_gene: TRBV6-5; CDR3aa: CASSPAGGRETQYF; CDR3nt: TGTGCCAGCAGTCCGGCAGGGGGCAGGGAGACCCAGTACTTC
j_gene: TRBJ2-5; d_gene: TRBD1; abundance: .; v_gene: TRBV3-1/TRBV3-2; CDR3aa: CASSPWRQGGETQYF; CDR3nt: TGTGCCAGCAGCCCCTGGAGACAGGGGGGGGAGACCCAGTACTTC
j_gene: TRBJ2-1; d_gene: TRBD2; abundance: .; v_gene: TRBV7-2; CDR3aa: CASSGPTSGTSSYNEQFF; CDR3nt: TGTGCCAGCAGCGGCCCGACTAGCGGGACAAGCTCCTACAATGAGCAGTTCTTC
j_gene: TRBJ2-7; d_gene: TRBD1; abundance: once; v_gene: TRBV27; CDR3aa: CASSSIDRGQDEQYF; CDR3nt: TGTGCCAGCAGTTCGATCGACAGGGGGCAGGACGAGCAGTACTTC
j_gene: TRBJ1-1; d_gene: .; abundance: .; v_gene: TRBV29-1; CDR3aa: CSVAWGDTEAFF; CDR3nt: TGCAGCGTTGCGTGGGGGGACACTGAAGCTTTCTTT
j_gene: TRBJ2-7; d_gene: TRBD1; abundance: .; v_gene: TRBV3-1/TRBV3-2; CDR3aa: CASSQAGQINEQYF; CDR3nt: TGTGCCAGCAGCCAAGCGGGACAGATCAACGAGCAGTACTTC
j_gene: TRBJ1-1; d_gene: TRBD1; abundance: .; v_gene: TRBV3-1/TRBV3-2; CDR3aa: CASSQTGHRGPEAFF; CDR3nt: TGTGCCAGCAGCCAAACGGGACACAGGGGGCCCGAAGCTTTCTTT
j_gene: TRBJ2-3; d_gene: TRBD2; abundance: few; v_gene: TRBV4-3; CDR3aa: CASSPLAGASDTQYF; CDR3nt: TGCGCCAGCAGCCCCCTAGCGGGAGCCTCAGATACGCAGTATTTT
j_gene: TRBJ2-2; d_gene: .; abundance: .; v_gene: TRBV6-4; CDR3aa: CASGRQAGSGELFF; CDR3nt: TGTGCCAGCGGACGACAGGCGGGCTCCGGGGAGCTGTTTTTT
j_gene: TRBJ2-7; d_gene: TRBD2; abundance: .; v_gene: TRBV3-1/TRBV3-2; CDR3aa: CASSPLGLAGNEQYF; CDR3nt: TGTGCCAGCAGCCCCCTGGGGCTAGCGGGAAACGAGCAGTACTTC
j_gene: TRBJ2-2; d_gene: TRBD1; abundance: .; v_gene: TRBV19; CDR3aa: CASSIVFGTANTGELFF; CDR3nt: TGTGCCAGTAGTATAGTCTTCGGGACAGCAAACACCGGGGAGCTGTTTTTT
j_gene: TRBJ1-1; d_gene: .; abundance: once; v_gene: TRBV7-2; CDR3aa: CASSLGGSRNTEAFF; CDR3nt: TGTGCCAGCAGCTTAGGTGGGAGTAGAAACACTGAAGCTTTCTTT
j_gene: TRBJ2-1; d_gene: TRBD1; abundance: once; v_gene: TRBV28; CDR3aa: CASSFFRTGYNEQFF; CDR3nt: TGTGCCAGCAGTTTTTTCCGGACAGGGTACAATGAGCAGTTCTTC
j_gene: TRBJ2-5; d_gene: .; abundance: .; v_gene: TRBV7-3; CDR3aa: CASSPQPRGQETQYF; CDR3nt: TGTGCCAGCAGCCCCCAACCTCGGGGCCAAGAGACCCAGTACTTC
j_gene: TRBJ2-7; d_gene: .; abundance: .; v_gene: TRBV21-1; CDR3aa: CASSKVGTYYYYYEQYF; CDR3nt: TGTGCCAGCAGCAAAGTTGGGACATATTACTACTACTACGAGCAGTACTTC
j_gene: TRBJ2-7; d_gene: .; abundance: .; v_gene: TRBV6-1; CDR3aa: CASSEVKGLVTYEQYF; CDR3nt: TGTGCCAGCAGTGAAGTTAAGGGACTCGTGACCTACGAGCAGTACTTC
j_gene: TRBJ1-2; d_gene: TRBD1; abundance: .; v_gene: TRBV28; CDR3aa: CASSSSTGLGYGYTF; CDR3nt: TGTGCCAGCAGTTCGTCGACAGGGCTTGGCTATGGCTACACCTTC
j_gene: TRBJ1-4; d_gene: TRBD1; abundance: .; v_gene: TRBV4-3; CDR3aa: CASSRDSTTTNEKLFF; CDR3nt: TGCGCCAGCAGCCGGGACAGCACCACAACTAATGAAAAACTGTTTTTT
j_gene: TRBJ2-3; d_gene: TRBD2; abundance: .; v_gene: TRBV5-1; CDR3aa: CASSGTSGWGTDTQYF; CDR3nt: TGCGCCAGCAGCGGGACTAGCGGATGGGGAACAGATACGCAGTATTTT
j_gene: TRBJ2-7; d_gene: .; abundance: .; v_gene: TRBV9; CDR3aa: CASSVAGQDYEQYF; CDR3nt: TGTGCCAGCAGCGTAGCTGGGCAGGACTACGAGCAGTACTTC
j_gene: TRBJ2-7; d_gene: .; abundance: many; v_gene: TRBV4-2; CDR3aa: CASSQTRLSSYEQYF; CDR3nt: TGTGCCAGCAGCCAAACTAGACTAAGCTCCTACGAGCAGTACTTC
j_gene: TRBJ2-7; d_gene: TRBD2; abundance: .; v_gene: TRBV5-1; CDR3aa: CASSFSGRLSEQYF; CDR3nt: TGCGCCAGCAGCTTTAGCGGGAGACTGTCCGAGCAGTACTTC
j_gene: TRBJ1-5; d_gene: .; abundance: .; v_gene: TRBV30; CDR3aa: CAWSQSNQPQHF; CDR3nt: TGTGCCTGGAGTCAGAGCAATCAGCCCCAGCATTTT
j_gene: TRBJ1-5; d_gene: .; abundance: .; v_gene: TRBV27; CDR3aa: CASSVGGAPYQPQHF; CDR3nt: TGTGCCAGCAGTGTCGGGGGGGCTCCGTATCAGCCCCAGCATTTT
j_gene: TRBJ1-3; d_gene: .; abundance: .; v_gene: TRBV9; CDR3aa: CASSVGEVRGTIYF; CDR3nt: TGTGCCAGCAGCGTAGGTGAGGTTCGGGGCACCATATATTTT
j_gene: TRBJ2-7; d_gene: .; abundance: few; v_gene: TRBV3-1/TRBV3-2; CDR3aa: CASSRQTVASYEQYF; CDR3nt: TGTGCCAGCAGCCGCCAGACTGTTGCCTCCTACGAGCAGTACTTC
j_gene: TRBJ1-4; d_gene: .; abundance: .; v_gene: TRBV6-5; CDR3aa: CASSPRGGAYEKLFF; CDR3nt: TGTGCCAGCAGTCCCCGTGGGGGGGCCTATGAAAAACTGTTTTTT
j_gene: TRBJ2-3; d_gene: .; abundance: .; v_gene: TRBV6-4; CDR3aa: CATLGAGTDTQYF; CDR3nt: TGTGCCACCCTGGGCGCCGGCACAGATACGCAGTATTTT